The T cell receptor beta chain under discussion was sequenced for a study of blood T cell repertoires in COVID-19. Only in-frame clones appear in the TCRdb table, and some are missing; sequencing was by immunoSEQ multiplex PCR. Seen here are over 200,000 clones, 80% to 85% observed once, and the top ten hold about 8.9%. The germline V and J ends were trimmed by 6 bases and 0 bases, with 14 bases remaining between them. The length of the CDR3 is 15 residues. Germline assignment: CDR1 SGHAT and CDR2 FQNNGV. This sequence was found in a woman aged 50 to 65 with acute COVID-19. Specimen: PBMCs or T cells enriched from blood (not recorded which). The chain joins TRBV11-2 to TRBJ1-1, with D possibly TRBD1 on 6 matching bases. CDR3 amino acids: CASRRTGDMNTEAFF. The CDR3 DNA follows: TGTGCCAGCAGGCGGACTGGGGACATGAACACTGAAGCTTTCTTT.